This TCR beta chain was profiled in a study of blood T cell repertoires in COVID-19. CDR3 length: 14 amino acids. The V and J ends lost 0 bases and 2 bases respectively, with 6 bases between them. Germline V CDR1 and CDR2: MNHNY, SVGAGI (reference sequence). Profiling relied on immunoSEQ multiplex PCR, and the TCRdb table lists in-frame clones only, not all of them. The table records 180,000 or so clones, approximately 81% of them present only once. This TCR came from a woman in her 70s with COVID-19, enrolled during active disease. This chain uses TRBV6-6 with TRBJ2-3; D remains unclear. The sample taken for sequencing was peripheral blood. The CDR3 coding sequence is TGTGCCAGCAGTTACTCACAGAACACAGATACGCAGTATTTT. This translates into CASSYSQNTDTQYF.